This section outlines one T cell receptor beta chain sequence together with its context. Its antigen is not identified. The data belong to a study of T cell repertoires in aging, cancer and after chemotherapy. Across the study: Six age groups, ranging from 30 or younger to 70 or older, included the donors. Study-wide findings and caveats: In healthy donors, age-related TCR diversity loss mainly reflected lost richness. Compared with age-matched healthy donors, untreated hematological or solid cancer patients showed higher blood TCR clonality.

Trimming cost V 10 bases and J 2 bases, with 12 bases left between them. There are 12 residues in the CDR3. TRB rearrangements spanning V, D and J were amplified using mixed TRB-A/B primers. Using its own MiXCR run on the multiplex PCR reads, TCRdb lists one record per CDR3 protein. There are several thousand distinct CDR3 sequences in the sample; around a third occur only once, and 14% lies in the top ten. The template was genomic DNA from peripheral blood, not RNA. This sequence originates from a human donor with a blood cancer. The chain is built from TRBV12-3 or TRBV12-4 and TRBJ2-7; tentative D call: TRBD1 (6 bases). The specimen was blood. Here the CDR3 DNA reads TGTGCCACCCGACAGGCCACCTACGAGCAGTACTTC. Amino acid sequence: CATRQATYEQYF.